This T cell receptor (beta chain) was found in a study of HIV-infected patients and healthy controls. Study results and caveats: Healthy control repertoires had roughly threefold more distinct CDR3s than untreated HIV+ repertoires, and higher Shannon diversity.

Antiretroviral therapy had run roughly three months, about 14 weeks, before follow-up blood collection. No cell fractionation was done, so the repertoire covers all unsorted peripheral blood T cells. This clonotype was counted at least ten times. The antigen is unknown. Alpha and beta constant-region primers primed reverse transcription of about 500 ng RNA. Using multiplexing indices, alpha and beta chain libraries were generated apart by chain-specific third strand synthesis. TCRdb independently ran MiXCR on the 5' RACE reads; one entry per CDR3 protein. The sample lists more than 15,000 distinct CDR3 sequences, 8% to 10% seen once, with 21% in the top ten. V lost 0 bases and J lost 3, with 12 bases in between. Germline CDR1 is LGHDT and CDR2 is YNNKEL (reference sequence). This CDR3 spans 15 amino acids.

The source material was blood, sampled during antiretroviral therapy. The sequence was collected from an adult with HIV infection. V usage is TRBV3-1 and J usage is TRBJ2-7, with D possibly being TRBD1 or TRBD2 (5 bases each). The CDR3 DNA follows: TGTGCCAGCAGCCAAGATGGGCCAGGGAGCTACGAGCAGTACTTC. Residues: CASSQDGPGSYEQYF.